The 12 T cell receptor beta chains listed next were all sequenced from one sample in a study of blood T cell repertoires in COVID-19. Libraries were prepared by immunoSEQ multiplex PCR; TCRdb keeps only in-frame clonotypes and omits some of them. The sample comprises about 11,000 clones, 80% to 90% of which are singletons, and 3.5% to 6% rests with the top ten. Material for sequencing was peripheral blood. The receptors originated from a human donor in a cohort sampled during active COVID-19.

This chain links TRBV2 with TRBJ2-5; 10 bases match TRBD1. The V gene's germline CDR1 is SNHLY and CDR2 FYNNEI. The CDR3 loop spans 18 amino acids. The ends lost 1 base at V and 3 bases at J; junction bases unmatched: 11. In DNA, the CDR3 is TGTGCCAGCAGTGAAGGGTGGCTCCGGGACAGGGGAAAAGAGACCCAGTACTTC. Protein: CASSEGWLRDRGKETQYF. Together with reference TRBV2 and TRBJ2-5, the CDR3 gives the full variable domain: EPEVTQTPSHQVTQMGQEVILRCVPISNHLYFYWYRQILGQKVEFLVSFYNNEISEKSEIFDDQFSVERPDGSNFTLKIRSTKLEDSAMYFCASSEGWLRDRGKETQYFGPGTRLLVL.

CDR3: CASSDDPGIQETQYF. CDR3 DNA sequence: TGTGCCAGCAGCGATGACCCGGGTATCCAAGAGACCCAGTACTTC. The V and J genes are TRBV7-2 and TRBJ2-5, with D unclear. CDR1 and CDR2 (germline): SGHTA, FQGNSA. The CDR3 spans 15 residues. V was shortened by 5 bases and J by 1 base, with 14 bases between the two germline ends.

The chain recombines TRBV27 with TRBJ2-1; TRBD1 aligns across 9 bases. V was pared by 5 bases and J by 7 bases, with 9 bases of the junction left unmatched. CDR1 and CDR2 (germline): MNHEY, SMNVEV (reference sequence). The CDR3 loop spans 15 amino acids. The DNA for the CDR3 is TGTGCCAGCAGTCCACAGGGGGCCCAGTCGAATGAGCAGTTCTTC. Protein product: CASSPQGAQSNEQFF.

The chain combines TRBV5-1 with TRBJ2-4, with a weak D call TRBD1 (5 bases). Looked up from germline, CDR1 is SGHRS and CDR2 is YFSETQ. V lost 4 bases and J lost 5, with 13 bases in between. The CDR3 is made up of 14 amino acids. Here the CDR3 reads CASSGAPTENIQYF. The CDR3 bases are TGCGCCAGCAGCGGGGCTCCGACAGAAAACATTCAGTACTTC.

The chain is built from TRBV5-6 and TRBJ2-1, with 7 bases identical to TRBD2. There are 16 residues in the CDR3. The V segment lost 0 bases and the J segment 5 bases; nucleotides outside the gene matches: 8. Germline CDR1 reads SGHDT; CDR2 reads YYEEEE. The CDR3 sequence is CASSLDNGRLDNEQFF. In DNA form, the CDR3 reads TGTGCCAGCAGCTTGGATAACGGGAGGTTAGACAATGAGCAGTTCTTC.

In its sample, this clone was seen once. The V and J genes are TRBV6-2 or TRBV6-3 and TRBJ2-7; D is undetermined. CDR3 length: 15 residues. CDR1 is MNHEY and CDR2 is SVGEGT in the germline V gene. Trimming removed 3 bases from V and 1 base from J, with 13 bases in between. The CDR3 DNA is TGTGCCAGCAGTTATTCGCGTACTATGTCCTACGAGCAGTACTTC. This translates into CASSYSRTMSYEQYF.

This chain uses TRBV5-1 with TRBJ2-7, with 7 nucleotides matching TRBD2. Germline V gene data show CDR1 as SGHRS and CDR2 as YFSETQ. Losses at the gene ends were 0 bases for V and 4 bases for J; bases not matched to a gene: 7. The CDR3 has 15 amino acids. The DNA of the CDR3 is TGCGCCAGCAGCTTGGGTGCGGGAGCGGGATACGAGCAGTACTTC. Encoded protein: CASSLGAGAGYEQYF. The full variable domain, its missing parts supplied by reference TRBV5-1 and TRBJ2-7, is KAGVTQTPRYLIKTRGQQVTLSCSPISGHRSVSWYQQTPGQGLQFLFEYFSETQRNKGNFPGRFSGRQFSNSRSEMNVSTLELGDSALYLCASSLGAGAGYEQYFGPGTRLTVT.

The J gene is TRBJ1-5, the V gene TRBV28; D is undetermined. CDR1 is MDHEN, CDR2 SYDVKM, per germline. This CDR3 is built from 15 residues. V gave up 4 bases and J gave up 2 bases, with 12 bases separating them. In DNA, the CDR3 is TGTGCCAGCAGTTACCAGGTCGTGGGCAATCAGCCCCAGCATTTT. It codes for CASSYQVVGNQPQHF.

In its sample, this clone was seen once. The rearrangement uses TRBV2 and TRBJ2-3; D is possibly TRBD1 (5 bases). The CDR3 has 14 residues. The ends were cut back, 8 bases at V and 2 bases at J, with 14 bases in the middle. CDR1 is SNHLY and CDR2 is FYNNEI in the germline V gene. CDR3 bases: TGTGCCAGCGGACGACAGATACCCACAGATACGCAGTATTTT. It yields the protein CASGRQIPTDTQYF.

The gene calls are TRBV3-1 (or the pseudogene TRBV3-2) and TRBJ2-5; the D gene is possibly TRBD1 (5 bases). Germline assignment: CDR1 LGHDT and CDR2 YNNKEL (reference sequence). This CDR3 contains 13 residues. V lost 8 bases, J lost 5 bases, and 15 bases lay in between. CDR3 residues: CASAPQGTETQYF. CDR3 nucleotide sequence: TGTGCCAGCGCCCCCCAGGGTACTGAGACCCAGTACTTC.

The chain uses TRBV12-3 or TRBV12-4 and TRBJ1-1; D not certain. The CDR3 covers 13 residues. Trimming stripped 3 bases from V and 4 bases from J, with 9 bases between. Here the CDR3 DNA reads TGTGCCAGCAGTTTCGTAGGGAGCACTGAAGCTTTCTTT. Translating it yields CASSFVGSTEAFF.

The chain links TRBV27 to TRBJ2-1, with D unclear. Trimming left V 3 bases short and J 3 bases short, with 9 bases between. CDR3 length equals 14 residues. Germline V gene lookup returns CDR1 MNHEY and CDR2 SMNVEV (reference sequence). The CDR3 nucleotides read TGTGCCAGCAGTTTTCTAGGAGACTACAATGAGCAGTTCTTC. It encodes CASSFLGDYNEQFF.